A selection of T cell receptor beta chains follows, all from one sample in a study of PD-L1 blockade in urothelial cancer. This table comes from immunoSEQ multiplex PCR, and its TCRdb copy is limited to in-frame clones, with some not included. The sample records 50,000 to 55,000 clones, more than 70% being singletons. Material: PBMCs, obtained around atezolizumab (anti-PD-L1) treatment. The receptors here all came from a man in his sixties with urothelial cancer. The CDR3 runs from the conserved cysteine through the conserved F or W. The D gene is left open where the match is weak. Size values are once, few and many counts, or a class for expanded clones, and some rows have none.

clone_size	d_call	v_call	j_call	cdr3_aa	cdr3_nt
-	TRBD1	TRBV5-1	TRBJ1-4	CASTRQGTTNEKLFF	TGCGCCAGCACCCGACAGGGGACAACTAATGAAAAACTGTTTTTT
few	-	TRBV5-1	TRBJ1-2	CASSLGDRNYGYTF	TGCGCCAGCAGCTTGGGTGACAGGAACTATGGCTACACCTTC
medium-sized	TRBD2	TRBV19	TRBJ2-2	CASSPSGRDTGELFF	TGTGCCAGTAGTCCTAGCGGGAGGGACACCGGGGAGCTGTTTTTT
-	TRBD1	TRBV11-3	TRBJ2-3	CASSLGQGQIYTDTQYF	TGTGCCAGCAGCTTGGGGCAGGGACAGATATACACAGATACGCAGTATTTT
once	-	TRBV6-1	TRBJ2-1	CASNVLGSSYNEQFF	TGTGCCAGCAATGTCCTGGGGAGCTCCTACAATGAGCAGTTCTTC
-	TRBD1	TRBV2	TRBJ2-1	CASNPGQSSNEQFF	TGTGCCAGCAATCCGGGACAGAGCTCCAATGAGCAGTTCTTC
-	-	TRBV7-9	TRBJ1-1	CASSALGGTEAFF	TGTGCCAGCAGCGCTTTAGGGGGCACTGAAGCTTTCTTT
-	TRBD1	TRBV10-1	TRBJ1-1	CASNEEGATTFF	TGCGCCAGCAATGAAGAGGGGGCGACGACTTTCTTT
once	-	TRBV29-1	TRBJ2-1	CSVGHNEQFF	TGCAGCGTTGGGCACAATGAGCAGTTCTTC
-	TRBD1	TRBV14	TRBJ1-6	CASSYRTGIQDSPLHF	TGTGCCAGCAGCTACAGGACAGGTATTCAGGATTCACCCCTCCACTTT
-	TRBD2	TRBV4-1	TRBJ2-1	CASSQVGTINNEQFF	TGCGCCAGCAGCCAAGTCGGGACTATCAACAATGAGCAGTTCTTC
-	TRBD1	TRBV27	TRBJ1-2	CASSSQGVRSMNYGYTF	TGTGCCAGCAGTTCTCAGGGGGTAAGGTCGATGAACTATGGCTACACCTTC
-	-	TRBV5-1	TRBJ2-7	CASSPSGYEQYF	TGCGCCAGCAGCCCGTCCGGCTACGAGCAGTACTTC
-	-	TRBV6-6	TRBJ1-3	CASSYSRVRSGNTIYF	TGTGCCAGCAGTTACTCCAGGGTTCGGTCTGGAAACACCATATATTTT
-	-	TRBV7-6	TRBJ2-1	CASSLEGSRGAYNEQFF	TGTGCCAGCAGCCTAGAAGGATCCAGGGGGGCCTACAATGAGCAGTTCTTC
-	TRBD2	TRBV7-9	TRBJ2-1	CASSLVASGGAVFF	TGTGCCAGCAGCTTAGTGGCTAGCGGTGGGGCAGTGTTCTTC
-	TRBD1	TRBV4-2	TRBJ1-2	CASSQTGGRRYGYTF	TGTGCCAGCAGTCAAACAGGGGGTAGGCGGTATGGCTACACCTTC
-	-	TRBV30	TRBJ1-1	CAWSTRGASTNTEAFF	TGTGCCTGGAGTACCCGCGGGGCCTCAACGAACACTGAAGCTTTCTTT
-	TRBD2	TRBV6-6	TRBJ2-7	CASSYGLAGGAYEQYF	TGTGCCAGCAGTTACGGACTAGCGGGAGGTGCCTACGAGCAGTACTTC
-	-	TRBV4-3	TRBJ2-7	CASSQDFRGRNYEQYF	TGCGCCAGCAGCCAAGATTTCAGGGGGAGGAACTACGAGCAGTACTTC
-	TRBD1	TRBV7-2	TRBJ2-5	CASSLGTGGRGTQYF	TGTGCCAGCAGCTTAGGGACAGGGGGTCGAGGGACCCAGTACTTC
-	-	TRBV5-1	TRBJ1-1	CASSGRTAKNTEAFF	TGCGCCAGCAGCGGGCGGACAGCTAAGAACACTGAAGCTTTCTTT
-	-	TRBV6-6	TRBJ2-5	CASSYQSASAGTQYF	TGTGCCAGCAGTTATCAGTCAGCGTCGGCGGGGACCCAGTACTTC
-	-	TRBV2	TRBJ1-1	CASSPPGVGYTEAFF	TGTGCCAGCAGTCCCCCAGGGGTGGGGTACACTGAAGCTTTCTTT
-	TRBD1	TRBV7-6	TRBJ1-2	CASSLDLGGLYGYTF	TGTGCCAGCAGCTTAGATTTAGGGGGCCTCTATGGCTACACCTTC
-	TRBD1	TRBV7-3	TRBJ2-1	CASSSRDRGLNEQFF	TGTGCCAGCAGCTCCCGGGACAGGGGGCTGAATGAGCAGTTCTTC
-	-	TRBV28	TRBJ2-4	CASSSPWLGSNIQYF	TGTGCCAGCAGTTCCCCCTGGCTAGGTTCGAACATTCAGTACTTC
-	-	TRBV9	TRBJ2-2	CASSITGVTGELFF	TGTGCCAGCAGTATCACGGGGGTGACCGGGGAGCTGTTTTTT
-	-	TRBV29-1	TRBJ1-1	CSVGYMNTEAFF	TGCAGCGTTGGATACATGAACACTGAAGCTTTCTTT
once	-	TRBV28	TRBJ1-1	CASTQTDRMNTEAFF	TGTGCCAGCACCCAGACCGACAGGATGAACACTGAAGCTTTCTTT
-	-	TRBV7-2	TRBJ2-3	CASSSLSSTDTQYF	TGTGCCAGCAGCTCCCTTTCTAGCACAGATACGCAGTATTTT
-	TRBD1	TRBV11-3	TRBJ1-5	CASSLEGGTVPRRQPQHF	TGTGCCAGCAGCTTAGAAGGGGGGACAGTTCCAAGGAGGCAGCCCCAGCATTTT
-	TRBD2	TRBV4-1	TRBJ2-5	CASSRLATETQYF	TGCGCCAGCAGCCGACTAGCTACAGAGACCCAGTACTTC
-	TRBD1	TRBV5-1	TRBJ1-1	CASSLEGRGRTEAFF	TGCGCCAGCAGCTTGGAGGGCAGGGGGCGCACTGAAGCTTTCTTT
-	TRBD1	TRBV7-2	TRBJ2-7	CASSLALQGAGEQYF	TGTGCCAGCAGCTTAGCGTTACAGGGGGCGGGTGAGCAGTACTTC
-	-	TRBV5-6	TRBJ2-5	CASFGRGGAGTQYF	TGTGCCAGCTTTGGACGTGGGGGGGCGGGGACCCAGTACTTC
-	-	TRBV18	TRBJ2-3	CASSPQRGGDTQYF	TGTGCCAGCTCACCCCAAAGGGGGGGGGATACGCAGTATTTT
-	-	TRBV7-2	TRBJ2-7	CASSLQATGRQYF	TGTGCCAGCAGCTTACAGGCTACAGGGCGGCAGTACTTC
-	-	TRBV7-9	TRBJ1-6	CASSSLGALYSPLHF	TGTGCCAGCAGCTCATTGGGGGCCTTATATTCACCCCTCCACTTT
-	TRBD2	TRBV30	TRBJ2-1	CAWSRVRRGGREDEQFF	TGTGCCTGGAGTCGAGTACGGCGGGGGGGCCGGGAGGATGAGCAGTTCTTC
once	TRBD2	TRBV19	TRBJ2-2	CASRAGGPPGELFF	TGTGCCAGTAGAGCGGGAGGGCCCCCCGGGGAGCTGTTTTTT
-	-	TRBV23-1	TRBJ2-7	CASSHRQEHSYEQYF	TGCGCCAGCAGTCACCGACAGGAGCACTCCTACGAGCAGTACTTC
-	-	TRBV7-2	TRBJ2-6	CASTPRGGRGSGANVLTF	TGTGCCAGCACCCCTCGGGGAGGACGGGGCTCTGGGGCCAACGTCCTGACTTTC
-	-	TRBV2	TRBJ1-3	CASSESGAPGNTIYF	TGTGCCAGCAGTGAATCAGGGGCCCCTGGAAACACCATATATTTT
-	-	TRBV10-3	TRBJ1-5	CAISDGPGNNQPQHF	TGTGCCATCAGTGATGGTCCGGGGAATAATCAGCCCCAGCATTTT
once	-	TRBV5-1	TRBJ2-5	CASSLGGLQETQYF	TGCGCCAGCAGCTTGGGGGGCCTTCAAGAGACCCAGTACTTC
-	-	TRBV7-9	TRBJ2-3	CASGRGSSTDTQYF	TGTGCCAGCGGCAGGGGCTCTAGCACAGATACGCAGTATTTT
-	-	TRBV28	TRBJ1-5	CASSHSLTVIKGNQPQHF	TGTGCCAGCAGCCATTCCCTGACAGTAATCAAGGGCAATCAGCCCCAGCATTTT
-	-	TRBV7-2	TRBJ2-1	CASSLGAAYNEQFF	TGTGCCAGCAGCTTGGGGGCGGCATACAATGAGCAGTTCTTC
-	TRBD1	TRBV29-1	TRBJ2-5	CSVEPTGGETQYF	TGCAGCGTTGAACCCACAGGGGGAGAGACCCAGTACTTC
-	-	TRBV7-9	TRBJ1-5	CASSLDRGAASNQPQHF	TGTGCCAGCAGCTTAGATCGGGGGGCGGCTAGCAATCAGCCCCAGCATTTT